This T cell receptor (beta chain) appears in the sequencing data of a study of shared clonotypes between healthy human individuals. As to this clone: Its cognate antigen is unknown.

Terminally differentiated effector memory CD45RA+ cells were excluded by CCR7 positive selection of CD45RO-negative cells. Everyone who donated was a Caucasian adult who lived in Nashville, Tennessee. The assay was immunoSEQ multiplex PCR, and TCRdb's table has in-frame clones only and misses some. Of about 2.1 million clones in the sample, around 93% were seen once. CDR3 size: 12 residues. Germline CDR1 MNHEY, CDR2 SMNVEV (reference sequence). Trimming stripped 5 bases from V and 9 bases from J, with 11 bases between. Points from the study as a whole: Shared clonotypes: 4.5% to 6% naive CD4, under 4% naive CD8, roughly 2.4% memory CD4, 0.4% to 0.45% memory CD8.

The receptor's source is a man aged 18 to 30 in good health. Some clones in this sample may be carry-over from other donors' samples. The rearrangement uses TRBV27 and TRBJ2-1, with a possible D match to TRBD2 (5 bases). The sequenced sample consisted of naive CD8+ T cells from PBMCs. The CDR3 DNA follows: TGTGCCAGCAGTACCGGACTCATTGAGCAGTTCTTC. This sequence encodes CASSTGLIEQFF.